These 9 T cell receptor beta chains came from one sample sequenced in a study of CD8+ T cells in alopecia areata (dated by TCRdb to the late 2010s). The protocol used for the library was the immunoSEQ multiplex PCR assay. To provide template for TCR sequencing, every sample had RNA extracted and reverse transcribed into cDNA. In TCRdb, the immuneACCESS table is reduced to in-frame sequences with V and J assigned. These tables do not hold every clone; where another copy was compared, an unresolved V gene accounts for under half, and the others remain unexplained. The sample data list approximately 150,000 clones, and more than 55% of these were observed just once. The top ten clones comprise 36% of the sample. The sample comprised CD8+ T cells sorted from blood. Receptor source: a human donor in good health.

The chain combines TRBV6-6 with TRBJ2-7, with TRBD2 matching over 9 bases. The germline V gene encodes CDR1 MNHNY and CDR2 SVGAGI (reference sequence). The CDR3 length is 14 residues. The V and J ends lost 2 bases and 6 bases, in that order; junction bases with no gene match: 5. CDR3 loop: CASSYEAGGSEQYF. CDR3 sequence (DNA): TGTGCCAGCAGTTACGAAGCGGGAGGTAGCGAGCAGTACTTC.

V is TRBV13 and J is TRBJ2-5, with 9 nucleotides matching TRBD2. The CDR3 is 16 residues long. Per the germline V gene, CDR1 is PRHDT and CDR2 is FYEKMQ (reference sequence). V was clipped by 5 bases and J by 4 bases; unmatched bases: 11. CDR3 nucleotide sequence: TGTGCCAGCAGCCTCCCCGGCGCGGGGGGGCCAGAGACCCAGTACTTC. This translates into CASSLPGAGGPETQYF. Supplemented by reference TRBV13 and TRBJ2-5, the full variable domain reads AAGVIQSPRHLIKEKRETATLKCYPIPRHDTVYWYQQGPGQDPQFLISFYEKMQSDKGSIPDRFSAQQFSDYHSELNMSSLELGDSALYFCASSLPGAGGPETQYFGPGTRLLVL.

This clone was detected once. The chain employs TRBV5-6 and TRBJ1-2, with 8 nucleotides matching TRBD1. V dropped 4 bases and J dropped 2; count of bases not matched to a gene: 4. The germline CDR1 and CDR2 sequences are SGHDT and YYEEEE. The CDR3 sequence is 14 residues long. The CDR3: CASSRGQANYGYTF. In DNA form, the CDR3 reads TGTGCCAGCAGCCGGGGACAGGCGAACTATGGCTACACCTTC.

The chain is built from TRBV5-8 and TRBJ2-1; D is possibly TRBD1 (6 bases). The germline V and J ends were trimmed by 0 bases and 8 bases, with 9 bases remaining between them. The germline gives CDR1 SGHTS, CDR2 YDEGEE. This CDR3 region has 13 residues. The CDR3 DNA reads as TGTGCCAGCAGCTTGGTACAGGGCGATGAGCAGTTCTTC. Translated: CASSLVQGDEQFF.

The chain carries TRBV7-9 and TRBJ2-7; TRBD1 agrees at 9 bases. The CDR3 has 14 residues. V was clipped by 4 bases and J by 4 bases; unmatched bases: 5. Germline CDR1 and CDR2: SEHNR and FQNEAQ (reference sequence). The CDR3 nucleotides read TGTGCCAGCAGCTCCGGGACAGGGAGTTACGAGCAGTACTTC. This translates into CASSSGTGSYEQYF.

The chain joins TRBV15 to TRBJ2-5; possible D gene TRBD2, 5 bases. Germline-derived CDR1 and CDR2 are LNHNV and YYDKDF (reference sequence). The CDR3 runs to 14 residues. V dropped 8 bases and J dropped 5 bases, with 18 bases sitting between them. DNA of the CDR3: TGTGCCACCGGCGAGGGCGCGGTTACCGAGACCCAGTACTTC. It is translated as CATGEGAVTETQYF.

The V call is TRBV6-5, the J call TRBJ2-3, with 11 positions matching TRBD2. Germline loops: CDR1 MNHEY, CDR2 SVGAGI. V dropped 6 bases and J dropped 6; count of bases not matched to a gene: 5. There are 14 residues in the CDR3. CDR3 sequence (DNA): TGTGCCAGCAGGCGGACTAGCGGGTGGGATACGCAGTATTTT. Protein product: CASRRTSGWDTQYF.

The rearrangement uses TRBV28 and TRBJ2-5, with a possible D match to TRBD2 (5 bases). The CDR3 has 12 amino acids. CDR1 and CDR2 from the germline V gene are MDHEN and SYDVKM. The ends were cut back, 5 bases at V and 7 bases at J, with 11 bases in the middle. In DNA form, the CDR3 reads TGTGCCAGCAGTCCATACGAGGGGACCCAGTACTTC. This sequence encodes CASSPYEGTQYF. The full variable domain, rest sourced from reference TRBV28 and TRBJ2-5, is DVKVTQSSRYLVKRTGEKVFLECVQDMDHENMFWYRQDPGLGLRLIYFSYDVKMKEKGDIPEGYSVSREKKERFSLILESASTNQTSMYLCASSPYEGTQYFGPGTRLLVL.

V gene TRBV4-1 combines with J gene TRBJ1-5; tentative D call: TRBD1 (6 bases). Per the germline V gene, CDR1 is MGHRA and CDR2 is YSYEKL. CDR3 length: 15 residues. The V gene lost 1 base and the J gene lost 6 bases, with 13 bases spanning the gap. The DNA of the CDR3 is TGCGCCAGCAGCCAAGGTTCGGGGGCCAGTCAGCCCCAGCATTTT. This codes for CASSQGSGASQPQHF.